Below are 26 T cell receptor beta chains sequenced from a single sample in a study of blood T cell repertoires in COVID-19. TCRdb's table, derived via immunoSEQ multiplex PCR, lists solely in-frame clones and lacks some. The sample shows 150,000 or so clones, 87% of them seen only once. Sequences were obtained from peripheral blood. Source of these receptors: an older man with acute or convalescent COVID-19.

The rearrangement uses TRBV3-1 (or the pseudogene TRBV3-2) and TRBJ2-2; D is uncertain. V was pared by 1 base and J by 10 bases, with 10 bases between. CDR3 size: 13 residues. Germline values: CDR1 LGHDT, CDR2 YNNKEL (reference sequence). The CDR3 protein is CASSQVGAAELFF. For the CDR3, the DNA is TGTGCCAGCAGCCAAGTCGGTGCCGCGGAGCTGTTTTTT.

The V gene is TRBV2, the J gene TRBJ1-4, with D perhaps matching TRBD1 (5 bases). Looked up from germline, CDR1 is SNHLY and CDR2 is FYNNEI. The CDR3 totals 15 residues. The V end lost 4 bases, the J end lost 7 bases, and 16 bases lay between the germline ends. The CDR3: CASSAGGQGGEKLFF. In DNA, the CDR3 is TGTGCCAGCAGTGCCGGAGGGCAGGGTGGTGAAAAACTGTTTTTT.

This chain uses TRBV19 with TRBJ1-5, with D unclear. The CDR3 extends over 17 amino acids. CDR1 is LNHDA, CDR2 SQIVND, per germline (reference sequence). V was pared by 1 base and J by 0 bases, with 13 bases between. The CDR3, as DNA: TGTGCCAGTAGTATAGTTTCGGTCCTTATTAGCAATCAGCCCCAGCATTTT. Translating gives CASSIVSVLISNQPQHF.

This chain links TRBV6-6 with TRBJ1-4, with 10 bases lining up with TRBD1. The CDR3 consists of 15 residues. Per germline, CDR1 MNHNY and CDR2 SVGAGI (reference sequence). V lost 6 bases to trimming and J lost 8 bases; unmatched junction nucleotides: 9. CDR3 sequence (DNA): TGTGCCAGCAGAGCCACCGGGACAGGGGTCGAAAAACTGTTTTTT. It specifies CASRATGTGVEKLFF.

The rearrangement uses TRBV5-1 and TRBJ2-7; a weak D match, TRBD1 (5 bases). The CDR3 is 18 amino acids. The germline V and J ends were trimmed by 0 bases and 0 bases, with 19 bases remaining between them. The V gene's germline CDR1 is SGHRS and CDR2 YFSETQ. The CDR3 sequence: CASSLVRGGGSSSYEQYF. CDR3 DNA sequence: TGCGCCAGCAGCTTGGTAAGGGGCGGCGGATCGAGCTCCTACGAGCAGTACTTC.

This clone was recorded once. The V call is TRBV5-8, the J call TRBJ2-5, with D unclear. V lost 3 bases and J 2 bases, leaving 8 bases between the germline ends. The CDR3 totals 13 residues. CDR1 SGHTS and CDR2 YDEGEE come from the germline V gene. The CDR3 nucleotides are TGTGCCAGCAGCTCGACAAGACAAGAGACCCAGTACTTC. It is translated as CASSSTRQETQYF.

The chain uses TRBV28 and TRBJ1-2, with D hard to call. The CDR3 covers 14 residues. From germline, CDR1 is MDHEN and CDR2 SYDVKM. V lost 10 bases, J lost 0 bases, and 15 bases lay in between. CDR3 nucleotides: TGTGCCACCCACGGTCCGCCTCCTAACTATGGCTACACCTTC. This sequence encodes CATHGPPPNYGYTF.

The chain recombines TRBV5-1 with TRBJ1-4, with unresolved D. The CDR3 runs to 15 residues. V lost 6 bases, J lost 0 bases, and 12 bases lay in between. The germline V gene has CDR1 SGHRS and CDR2 YFSETQ. CDR3 sequence (DNA): TGCGCCAGCACCCCCACGGGGTCAACTAATGAAAAACTGTTTTTT. Its protein product is CASTPTGSTNEKLFF.

This chain links TRBV10-3 with TRBJ2-1, with 15 bases fitting TRBD2. Germline CDR1 reads ENHRY; CDR2 reads SYGVKD. The CDR3 loop spans 16 amino acids. J lost 4 bases, V lost 2 bases, and 0 bases had no gene match. CDR3 nucleotides: TGTGCCATCAGTGAGGGACTAGCGGGAGGGTACAATGAGCAGTTCTTC. This sequence encodes CAISEGLAGGYNEQFF.

The V and J genes are TRBV2 and TRBJ2-1, with TRBD2 matching 13 bases. J lost 3 bases, V lost 2 bases, and 4 bases had no gene match. CDR3 length equals 17 residues. Germline loops: CDR1 SNHLY, CDR2 FYNNEI. The CDR3 loop reads CASSERLAGGNYNEQFF. CDR3 nucleotides: TGTGCCAGCAGTGAACGACTAGCGGGGGGCAACTACAATGAGCAGTTCTTC.

V and J are TRBV7-6 and TRBJ1-1, with D unclear. Germline values: CDR1 SGHVS, CDR2 FNYEAQ. Trimming removed 5 bases from V and 0 bases from J, with 7 bases in between. CDR3 size: 13 residues. CDR3 region: CASSPSMNTEAFF. In DNA form, the CDR3 reads TGTGCCAGCAGCCCATCAATGAACACTGAAGCTTTCTTT.

This clone came up once. The CDR3 DNA reads as TGTGCCAGCAGCGTAGGAATCGGGGGACAGAATAAAAGCTCCTATAATTCACCCCTCCACTTT. Protein sequence: CASSVGIGGQNKSSYNSPLHF. The rearrangement joins TRBV9 to TRBJ1-6, with 7 positions matching TRBD1. The CDR3 covers 21 residues. The germline V gene has CDR1 SGDLS and CDR2 YYNGEE. Trimming cost V 0 bases and J 0 bases; bases outside gene matches: 15.

This clone was counted only a few times. The rearrangement joins TRBV4-1 to TRBJ1-2; D is uncertain. Trimming cost V 4 bases and J 3 bases, with 9 bases left between them. The CDR3 is made up of 13 amino acids. CDR1 MGHRA and CDR2 YSYEKL come from the germline V gene. The CDR3 sequence: CASSPVIHYGYTF. CDR3 DNA: TGCGCCAGCAGCCCAGTCATCCACTATGGCTACACCTTC.

The gene calls are TRBV24-1 and TRBJ1-4; D is uncertain. Trimming took 2 bases from V and 8 from J, leaving 17 bases between them. Germline lookup yields CDR1 KGHDR and CDR2 SFDVKD. This CDR3 is 16 amino acids long. CDR3 DNA sequence: TGTGCCACCAGTGATTCTGGGCCGGGAACCCGCGAAAAACTGTTTTTT. It encodes CATSDSGPGTREKLFF.

This clone has a single count. This chain links TRBV2 with TRBJ2-3; 11 bases are shared with TRBD1. The CDR3 has 15 amino acids. The germline V gene encodes CDR1 SNHLY and CDR2 FYNNEI. J lost 3 bases, V lost 6 bases, and 5 bases had no gene match. The CDR3 bases are TGTGCCAGCAGACCCGGGACAGGGGGGACAGATACGCAGTATTTT. Amino acids: CASRPGTGGTDTQYF.

This rearrangement joins TRBV6-1 to TRBJ1-2; D uncertain. CDR3 length: 13 amino acids. The V end was cut by 3 bases, the J end by 3 bases, with 8 bases between. The germline CDR1 and CDR2 sequences are MNHNS and SASEGT. CDR3 nucleotide sequence: TGTGCCAGCAGTGATACAGTAGACTATGGCTACACCTTC. This gives the protein CASSDTVDYGYTF.

The chain links TRBV30 to TRBJ1-2; TRBD1 aligns across 11 bases. The J segment lost 8 bases and the V segment lost 3 bases, leaving 5 bases of the junction unmatched. This CDR3 spans 13 amino acids. The germline CDR1 and CDR2 sequences are GTSNPN and SVGIG (reference sequence). The CDR3 DNA is TGTGCCTGGAGCGGACAGGGGGCGGGGGGCTACACCTTC. Encoded protein: CAWSGQGAGGYTF.

The gene calls are TRBV11-2 and TRBJ1-1; TRBD1 matches 11 bases. This CDR3 comprises 15 residues. Unmatched junction bases numbered 8, after V lost 1 base and J lost 10 bases. Germline-derived CDR1 and CDR2 are SGHAT and FQNNGV. This chain's CDR3 is CASSLVGTGGFRAFF. CDR3 sequence (DNA): TGTGCCAGCAGCTTAGTTGGGACAGGGGGGTTCCGAGCTTTCTTT.

The chain has TRBV18 and TRBJ2-3, with 12 bases lining up with TRBD2. Unmatched junction bases numbered 4, after V lost 4 bases and J lost 2 bases. The CDR3 is 16 residues long. The germline gives CDR1 KGHSH, CDR2 LQKENI. This CDR3 is CASSRGLAGNTDTQYF. CDR3 sequence (DNA): TGTGCCAGCTCACGTGGACTAGCGGGGAACACAGATACGCAGTATTTT. The variable domain in full, completed from reference TRBV18 and TRBJ2-3, reads NAGVMQNPRHLVRRRGQEARLRCSPMKGHSHVYWYRQLPEEGLKFMVYLQKENIIDESGMPKERFSAEFPKEGPSILRIQQVVRGDSAAYFCASSRGLAGNTDTQYFGPGTRLTVL.

The chain has TRBV30 and TRBJ2-1; the match to TRBD2 covers 7 bases. This CDR3 contains 13 residues. Germline CDR1 is GTSNPN and CDR2 is SVGIG (reference sequence). CDR3 residues: CALRGVLYNEQFF. CDR3 DNA: TGTGCTCTACGGGGGGTTTTGTACAATGAGCAGTTCTTC.

V and J are TRBV28 and TRBJ2-2; D uncertain. This CDR3 contains 13 residues. V shed 10 bases and J shed 3 bases, with 12 bases lying between them. Germline V gene sequence: CDR1 MDHEN, CDR2 SYDVKM. The CDR3 here is CATGSVYTGELFF. In DNA, the CDR3 is TGTGCCACCGGGTCGGTTTACACCGGGGAGCTGTTTTTT.

This rearrangement joins TRBV3-1 (or the pseudogene TRBV3-2) to TRBJ1-6; D not certain. CDR3 length equals 16 residues. V shed 1 base and J shed 0 bases, with 7 bases lying between them. Germline V gene data show CDR1 as LGHDT and CDR2 as YNNKEL (reference sequence). The CDR3 loop reads CASSQGGISYNSPLHF. CDR3 nucleotide sequence: TGTGCCAGCAGCCAAGGAGGAATCTCCTATAATTCACCCCTCCACTTT.

This clone turned up a few times. This chain links TRBV7-2 with TRBJ1-1, with a weak D call TRBD1 (5 bases). V gave up 5 bases and J gave up 2 bases, with 12 bases separating them. Germline values: CDR1 SGHTA, CDR2 FQGNSA. The CDR3 has 14 residues. CDR3 nucleotides: TGTGCCAGCAGCGCTAATCAGGGAAACACTGAAGCTTTCTTT. Its translation: CASSANQGNTEAFF. The full variable domain, its missing parts supplied by reference TRBV7-2 and TRBJ1-1, is GAGVSQSPSNKVTEKGKDVELRCDPISGHTALYWYRQSLGQGLEFLIYFQGNSAPDKSGLPSDRFSAERTGGSVSTLTIQRTQQEDSAVYLCASSANQGNTEAFFGQGTRLTVV.

This sequence joins TRBV4-1 and TRBJ2-7; 7 nucleotides line up with TRBD2. Trimming removed 1 base from V and 3 bases from J; junction bases left unmatched: 6. The CDR3 has 15 amino acids. The germline V gene has CDR1 MGHRA and CDR2 YSYEKL. For the CDR3, the DNA is TGCGCCAGCAGCCAAGTTCGGACTAGTGACTACGAGCAGTACTTC. Translating gives CASSQVRTSDYEQYF.

The chain employs TRBV20-1 and TRBJ2-7, with TRBD2 matching over 10 bases. CDR3 length: 15 residues. The germline V gene has CDR1 DFQATT and CDR2 SNEGSKA (reference sequence). The junction had 11 bases not matched to a gene; V was cut back by 7 bases and J by 2 bases. This chain's CDR3 is CSVSEPGTSAYEQYF. For the CDR3, the DNA is TGCAGTGTTAGTGAACCCGGGACTAGCGCCTACGAGCAGTACTTC.

The chain employs TRBV5-1 and TRBJ2-5; 8 nucleotides agree with TRBD1. This CDR3 comprises 15 residues. V trimming: 4 bases; J trimming: 5 bases; junction bases outside the gene matches: 10. In germline, CDR1 is SGHRS, CDR2 YFSETQ. The CDR3 DNA reads TGCGCCAGCAGCCCCGGGACAGGTCCCGCGGAGACCCAGTACTTC. Protein product: CASSPGTGPAETQYF.